These T cell receptor beta chains were read from a single sample in a study of shared clonotypes between healthy human individuals. Sequencing was performed with immunoSEQ multiplex PCR; in TCRdb, only in-frame clones are kept and a portion is missing. The sample contains over 800,000 clones, 85% to 95% of which appear only once. The sequenced material came from naive CD8+ T cells sorted from blood. The receptors shown here come from a man aged 25 to 45 in good health. CDR3s include the opening cysteine and the closing phenylalanine or tryptophan. D genes are given only for firm matches. Expanded clones are given a class, and other clones once, few, many or no size at all.

CASSTRWSNYGYTF,TGTGCCAGCAGTACCCGGTGGTCTAACTATGGCTACACCTTC,14,TRBV27,NA,NA,TRBJ1-2
CASQDSRYEQYF,TGTGCCAGTCAGGACAGCCGGTACGAGCAGTACTTC,12,TRBV5-6,NA,NA,TRBJ2-7
CASLSGNRTEAFF,TGCGCCAGCCTCTCGGGCAATCGGACTGAAGCTTTCTTT,13,TRBV5-1,NA,NA,TRBJ1-1
CASSQSGISYNEQFF,TGCGCCAGCAGCCAAAGCGGGATCTCCTACAATGAGCAGTTCTTC,15,TRBV4-1,many,TRBD2,TRBJ2-1
CASSLPGTNYEQYF,TGTGCCAGCAGCTTACCCGGGACCAACTACGAGCAGTACTTC,14,TRBV7-8,NA,NA,TRBJ2-7
CASSKDLADSKSYEQYF,TGTGCCAGCAGCAAAGACCTAGCGGATTCAAAGTCCTACGAGCAGTACTTC,17,TRBV21-1,NA,NA,TRBJ2-7
CATSSPAALSNEQFF,TGTGCCACCAGCAGCCCAGCGGCCCTTTCTAATGAGCAGTTCTTC,15,TRBV15,NA,NA,TRBJ2-1
CASSKRTDTQYF,TGTGCCAGCAGTAAGCGCACAGATACGCAGTATTTT,12,TRBV27,NA,NA,TRBJ2-3
CASRGAREAFF,TGTGCCAGCAGAGGGGCCCGGGAAGCTTTCTTT,11,TRBV6-5,once,NA,TRBJ1-1
CASSSWTSSYEQYF,TGTGCCAGTAGTTCCTGGACTAGCTCCTACGAGCAGTACTTC,14,TRBV19,NA,TRBD2,TRBJ2-7
CASSSGTARIYGYTF,TGTGCCAGCAGTTCGGGGACAGCCAGAATCTATGGCTACACCTTC,15,TRBV7-9,NA,TRBD1,TRBJ1-2
CASSVLAGSTDTQYF,TGTGCCAGCAGCGTCCTAGCGGGAAGCACAGATACGCAGTATTTT,15,TRBV6-5,NA,TRBD2,TRBJ2-3
CASSPGTGLYEQYF,TGTGCCAGCAGCCCCGGGACAGGGCTCTACGAGCAGTACTTC,14,TRBV5-4,NA,TRBD1,TRBJ2-7
CASSVPGLAYEQYF,TGTGCCAGCAGCGTCCCGGGACTCGCCTACGAGCAGTACTTC,14,TRBV7-9,NA,NA,TRBJ2-7
CASSPQPPGGLDTEAFF,TGCGCCAGCAGCCCGCAGCCCCCGGGGGGATTGGACACTGAAGCTTTCTTT,17,TRBV4-3,NA,NA,TRBJ1-1
CATSRDRQRGDTGELFF,TGTGCCACCAGCAGAGATCGGCAAAGGGGGGACACCGGGGAGCTGTTTTTT,17,TRBV15,NA,NA,TRBJ2-2
CASSQVKREFGELFF,TGCGCCAGCAGCCAAGTTAAGCGGGAGTTCGGGGAGCTGTTTTTT,15,TRBV4-3,once,TRBD2,TRBJ2-2
CASSDSAGGNEQFF,TGTGCCAGCAGTGACTCGGCTGGGGGCAATGAGCAGTTCTTC,14,TRBV6-4,NA,NA,TRBJ2-1
CASSQDRAYNEQFF,TGTGCCAGCAGCCAGGACAGGGCGTACAATGAGCAGTTCTTC,14,TRBV13,once,TRBD1,TRBJ2-1
CASSEGIDRWLFF,TGTGCCAGCAGTGAAGGAATAGACAGGTGGCTGTTTTTT,13,TRBV2,NA,NA,TRBJ1-4
CASSVTGYNEQFF,TGTGCCAGCAGCGTGACTGGCTACAATGAGCAGTTCTTC,13,TRBV5-4,NA,NA,TRBJ2-1
CASSLSGREIYEQYF,TGCGCCAGCAGCTTGAGCGGGAGGGAAATTTACGAGCAGTACTTC,15,TRBV5-1,NA,TRBD2,TRBJ2-7
CASSFGVYEQYF,TGTGCCAGCAGCTTTGGGGTCTACGAGCAGTACTTC,12,TRBV5-5,NA,NA,TRBJ2-7
CASSLALAGVLGEQFF,TGTGCCAGCAGCTTAGCGCTAGCGGGAGTTTTAGGTGAGCAGTTCTTC,16,TRBV5-6,NA,TRBD2,TRBJ2-1
CASSFPGLAGLTPYF,TGTGCCAGCAGTTTCCCGGGACTAGCGGGCTTAACTCCCTACTTC,15,TRBV27,NA,TRBD2,TRBJ2-5
CASSEALAGKDEQFF,TGTGCCAGCAGTGAAGCGCTAGCGGGAAAGGATGAGCAGTTCTTC,15,TRBV2,NA,TRBD2,TRBJ2-1
CASSSVGGGNQPQHF,TGTGCCAGCAGCTCGGTGGGGGGCGGCAATCAGCCCCAGCATTTT,15,TRBV5-6,NA,NA,TRBJ1-5
CARVELAGSSSYNEQFF,TGTGCCAGAGTGGAACTAGCGGGATCGAGCTCCTACAATGAGCAGTTCTTC,17,TRBV7-9,once,TRBD2,TRBJ2-1
CASSVGSGRSDTQYF,TGTGCCAGCAGCGTAGGGAGCGGGAGGTCAGATACGCAGTATTTT,15,TRBV9,NA,TRBD2,TRBJ2-3
CASSLFGANQPQHF,TGTGCCAGCAGTTTATTCGGGGCAAATCAGCCCCAGCATTTT,14,TRBV28,NA,NA,TRBJ1-5
CASSVDSNYEQYF,TGTGCCAGCAGCGTAGACAGTAACTACGAGCAGTACTTC,13,TRBV9,NA,NA,TRBJ2-7
CASGSGTGFMNTEAFF,TGTGCCAGCGGCAGTGGGACAGGATTTATGAACACTGAAGCTTTCTTT,16,TRBV27,NA,TRBD1,TRBJ1-1
CASSVADETSYEQYF,TGTGCCAGCAGCGTAGCTGATGAGACCTCCTACGAGCAGTACTTC,15,TRBV9,few,NA,TRBJ2-7
CSVGGVGLNTGELFF,TGCAGCGTTGGTGGTGTGGGTTTGAACACCGGGGAGCTGTTTTTT,15,TRBV29-1,NA,NA,TRBJ2-2
CASSFAQAVNTGELFF,TGTGCCAGCAGCTTTGCGCAAGCGGTAAACACCGGGGAGCTGTTTTTT,16,TRBV5-4,NA,NA,TRBJ2-2
CATSRTAGLYNEQFF,TGTGCCACCAGCAGGACAGCGGGATTGTACAATGAGCAGTTCTTC,15,TRBV15,NA,TRBD2,TRBJ2-1
CASSFGTSGRAWAYEQYF,TGTGCCAGCAGCTTTGGGACTAGCGGGAGGGCCTGGGCCTACGAGCAGTACTTC,18,TRBV13,NA,TRBD2,TRBJ2-7
CASSWTGFNEQFF,TGTGCCAGCAGCTGGACAGGGTTCAATGAGCAGTTCTTC,13,TRBV5-6,NA,TRBD1,TRBJ2-1
CASSLDSGNEQFF,TGTGCCAGCAGCTTAGACAGCGGTAATGAGCAGTTCTTC,13,TRBV7-9,NA,NA,TRBJ2-1
CASSQDGRWEGNYGYTF,TGCGCCAGCAGCCAAGATGGGAGGTGGGAGGGTAACTATGGCTACACCTTC,17,TRBV4-3,NA,NA,TRBJ1-2
CASSLMDRGEESTEAFF,TGCGCCAGCAGCCTAATGGACAGGGGAGAAGAATCCACTGAAGCTTTCTTT,17,TRBV4-1,NA,TRBD1,TRBJ1-1
CASSAGTQIFNEQFF,TGTGCCAGCAGTGCGGGGACCCAGATCTTCAATGAGCAGTTCTTC,15,TRBV27,once,NA,TRBJ2-1
CASSQGLAGYEQYF,TGTGCCAGCAGCCAGGGACTAGCGGGCTACGAGCAGTACTTC,14,TRBV5-4,once,TRBD2,TRBJ2-7
CASSGIVGGAGNEQFF,TGTGCCAGCAGCGGAATCGTAGGGGGAGCGGGCAATGAGCAGTTCTTC,16,TRBV7-8,NA,NA,TRBJ2-1
CASSYSVPAGYNEQFF,TGTGCCAGCAGTTACTCCGTCCCAGCGGGGTACAATGAGCAGTTCTTC,16,TRBV6-5,NA,TRBD2,TRBJ2-1
CSVEDRSHNEQFF,TGCAGCGTTGAAGATCGGTCACACAATGAGCAGTTCTTC,13,TRBV29-1,NA,NA,TRBJ2-1
CASSQGQGPQETQYF,TGCGCCAGCAGCCAAGGGCAGGGGCCCCAAGAGACCCAGTACTTC,15,TRBV4-1,NA,NA,TRBJ2-5
CASSVFIGQPQHF,TGTGCCAGCAGCGTATTTATAGGACAGCCCCAGCATTTT,13,TRBV9,NA,NA,TRBJ1-5
CASSRGTREQYF,TGTGCCAGCAGCCGGGGCACTCGGGAGCAGTACTTC,12,TRBV5-6,NA,NA,TRBJ2-7
CASSLFGGTNEQFF,TGTGCCAGCAGCTTATTTGGGGGGACGAATGAGCAGTTCTTC,14,TRBV7-9,once,NA,TRBJ2-1